Listed below are T cell receptor beta chains from one sample, sequenced in a study of T-cell memory formation after mild COVID-19. TCRdb reprocessed the 5' RACE reads with MiXCR, giving one entry per CDR3 protein. The profile shows around 370,000 distinct CDR3 sequences, under 25% of them singletons. The material sequenced was PBMCs or a T cell subset sorted from them (not recorded which). Source of these receptors: an adult woman who had mild COVID-19 (a few samples of this study predate the infection). Cell type and time point are not known. The CDR3 runs from the conserved cysteine through the conserved F or W. A D gene is named only where the DNA matches it firmly. Where a row states a size, it is once, few, many or the class of an expanded clone; other rows omit it.

TRBD1	TRBV7-2	-	TRBJ1-1	CASSLFGQGLNTEAFF	TGTGCCAGCAGCTTATTTGGACAGGGCCTGAACACTGAAGCTTTCTTT
-	TRBV5-1	-	TRBJ2-6	CASRLQSTLSSGANVLTF	TGCGCCAGCAGGTTACAGTCAACTTTGAGCTCTGGGGCCAACGTCCTGACTTTC
-	TRBV3-1	-	TRBJ2-7	CASSQATTSYEQYF	TGTGCCAGCAGCCAAGCGACTACCTCCTACGAGCAGTACTTC
-	TRBV5-6	few	TRBJ1-4	CASSLWGKRNEKLFF	TGTGCCAGCAGCTTGTGGGGGAAACGGAATGAAAAACTGTTTTTT
-	TRBV5-1	-	TRBJ2-1	CASSSTTNEQFF	TGCGCCAGCAGCTCCACCACCAATGAGCAGTTCTTC
-	TRBV6-5	-	TRBJ1-1	CASSRGVNTEAFF	TGTGCCAGCAGCCGGGGAGTGAACACTGAAGCTTTCTTT
TRBD1	TRBV28	many	TRBJ1-2	CASSLRQGYGYTF	TGTGCCAGCAGTTTACGACAGGGATATGGCTACACCTTC
TRBD2	TRBV7-2	-	TRBJ2-2	CASSSQLAGMGGELFF	TGTGCCAGCAGCTCCCAACTAGCGGGAATGGGGGGGGAGCTGTTTTTT
-	TRBV20-1	few	TRBJ2-2	CSANEGANTGELFF	TGCAGTGCTAATGAAGGGGCTAACACCGGGGAGCTGTTTTTT
-	TRBV24-1	-	TRBJ2-1	CATRPTGYNEQFF	TGTGCCACCAGACCGACAGGTTACAATGAGCAGTTCTTC
-	TRBV5-4	-	TRBJ2-7	CASSFLDNSYEQYF	TGTGCCAGCAGCTTCCTCGACAACTCCTACGAGCAGTACTTC
TRBD2	TRBV4-1	few	TRBJ2-1	CASSQMSGGEYNEQFF	TGCGCCAGCAGCCAAATGAGCGGGGGGGAATACAATGAGCAGTTCTTC
-	TRBV5-6	-	TRBJ2-5	CASSRRGREETQYF	TGTGCCAGCAGCAGGAGAGGCAGGGAGGAGACCCAGTACTTC
TRBD2	TRBV7-9	few	TRBJ2-3	CASRGDTDTQYF	TGTGCCAGCCGGGGGGACACAGATACGCAGTATTTT
TRBD1	TRBV19	-	TRBJ1-2	CASGTDRYGYTF	TGTGCCAGTGGGACAGATCGGTATGGCTACACCTTC
TRBD1	TRBV4-1	few	TRBJ1-4	CASSHVRTGPSIGTNEKLFF	TGCGCCAGCAGCCACGTCCGGACAGGGCCATCCATCGGGACTAATGAAAAACTGTTTTTT
-	TRBV7-6	few	TRBJ2-3	CASSPEGDTQYF	TGTGCCAGCAGCCCGGAAGGGGATACGCAGTATTTT
-	TRBV20-1	-	TRBJ2-4	CSARGSGIQYF	TGCAGTGCTAGAGGTAGTGGGATACAGTACTTC
-	TRBV10-3	few	TRBJ2-5	CAISGRGDLRETQYF	TGTGCCATCAGTGGGAGGGGCGACTTGCGGGAGACCCAGTACTTC
-	TRBV6-2/TRBV6-3	-	TRBJ2-1	CASSYDDPNEQFF	TGTGCCAGCAGTTACGACGACCCCAATGAGCAGTTCTTC
TRBD1	TRBV20-1	-	TRBJ2-1	CSARDRVSYEQFF	TGCAGTGCTAGGGACAGGGTGAGTTATGAGCAGTTCTTC
-	TRBV29-1	few	TRBJ2-3	CSVPASGTTDTQYF	TGCAGCGTGCCCGCCTCCGGGACTACAGATACGCAGTATTTT
-	TRBV21-1	few	TRBJ2-3	CASSKNGDF	TGTGCCAGCAGCAAAAATGGGGATTTT
-	TRBV20-1	-	TRBJ2-5	CSARERTGRETQYF	TGCAGTGCTAGAGAACGCACAGGGCGGGAGACCCAGTACTTC
-	TRBV7-9	-	TRBJ2-1	CAVPESSYNEQFF	TGTGCCGTCCCAGAGAGCTCCTACAATGAGCAGTTCTTC
-	TRBV7-2	many	TRBJ2-3	CASSLGGFTDTQYF	TGTGCCAGCAGCTTAGGGGGGTTTACAGATACGCAGTATTTT
TRBD2	TRBV2	-	TRBJ2-3	CAGSVAGVVDTQYF	TGTGCCGGCAGCGTAGCGGGAGTTGTAGATACGCAGTATTTT
-	TRBV5-1	-	TRBJ2-7	CASSTRTASYEQYF	TGCGCCAGCAGCACCCGGACAGCTTCCTACGAGCAGTACTTC
-	TRBV7-8	few	TRBJ1-5	CASSLVGRGRRGNQPQHF	TGTGCCAGCAGCTTAGTTGGCAGGGGCCGTAGGGGCAATCAGCCCCAGCATTTT
-	TRBV27	once	TRBJ2-7	CASSFPGAVNEQYF	TGTGCCAGCAGTTTCCCAGGGGCCGTGAACGAGCAGTACTTC
TRBD1	TRBV5-1	-	TRBJ2-7	CASSLGLGDRGHEQYF	TGCGCCAGCAGCTTGGGGTTAGGGGACAGGGGCCACGAGCAGTACTTC
TRBD1	TRBV9	-	TRBJ2-2	CASSETTGGNTGELFF	TGTGCCAGCAGCGAAACGACAGGGGGGAACACCGGGGAGCTGTTTTTT
TRBD2	TRBV7-2	few	TRBJ2-3	CASGYSGRERDTQYF	TGTGCCAGCGGGTATAGCGGGAGGGAAAGAGATACGCAGTATTTT
TRBD2	TRBV7-3	-	TRBJ2-1	CASSQSSGRARGNEQFF	TGTGCCAGCAGCCAGTCTAGCGGGAGGGCCAGGGGGAATGAGCAGTTCTTC
TRBD1	TRBV27	-	TRBJ1-2	CASSSGGRYNYGYTF	TGTGCCAGCAGTTCAGGGGGCAGATATAACTATGGCTACACCTTC
TRBD2	TRBV5-1	-	TRBJ2-5	CASSLDGRGQETQYF	TGCGCCAGCAGCTTGGACGGGAGGGGGCAAGAGACCCAGTACTTC
-	TRBV7-2	-	TRBJ2-5	CASSGRGLPKHEETQYF	TGTGCCAGCAGCGGCCGGGGGCTTCCGAAACACGAGGAGACCCAGTACTTC
-	TRBV29-1	few	TRBJ1-3	CSVEVGRGFSGNTIYF	TGCAGCGTTGAAGTCGGACGGGGGTTCTCTGGAAACACCATATATTTT
-	TRBV20-1	few	TRBJ2-3	CSIGGAGDTQYF	TGCAGTATAGGGGGGGCAGGGGATACGCAGTATTTT
-	TRBV4-1	-	TRBJ1-5	CASSQGDRQPQHF	TGCGCCAGCAGCCAAGGGGACCGGCAGCCCCAGCATTTT
TRBD2	TRBV7-2	many	TRBJ2-1	CASSLAGGNNEQFF	TGTGCCAGCAGCTTAGCGGGAGGGAACAATGAGCAGTTCTTC
TRBD2	TRBV4-3	many	TRBJ2-1	CASSQSSGRRNEQFF	TGCGCCAGCAGCCAATCTAGCGGGAGGCGGAATGAGCAGTTCTTC
TRBD1	TRBV20-1	few	TRBJ1-4	CSASGTGIEKLFF	TGCAGTGCTTCCGGGACAGGGATTGAAAAACTGTTTTTT
-	TRBV7-2	-	TRBJ2-3	CASSLARERGLTTTDTQYF	TGTGCCAGCAGCTTAGCGCGGGAGAGGGGGTTAACTACCACAGATACGCAGTATTTT
TRBD2	TRBV11-2	many	TRBJ2-4	CASSLAGNAKNIQYF	TGTGCCAGCAGTCTAGCGGGGAATGCCAAAAACATTCAGTACTTC
TRBD2	TRBV2	-	TRBJ2-7	CASSEVGRAYEQYF	TGTGCCAGCAGTGAGGTCGGGAGGGCCTACGAGCAGTACTTC
-	TRBV20-1	few	TRBJ2-1	CSARANFNEQFF	TGCAGTGCTAGAGCCAATTTTAATGAGCAGTTCTTC
-	TRBV6-6	few	TRBJ2-3	CATQFSTDTQYF	TGTGCCACCCAGTTTAGCACAGATACGCAGTATTTT
-	TRBV20-1	-	TRBJ1-1	CSAPFDDGGTEAFF	TGCAGTGCTCCTTTCGATGACGGGGGCACTGAAGCTTTCTTT